These 2 T cell receptor beta chains were all obtained from the same sample, sequenced in a study of shared clonotypes between healthy human individuals. The assay was immunoSEQ multiplex PCR, and TCRdb's table has in-frame clones only and misses some. The sample includes roughly 2.4 million clones, approximately 96% of them seen just once. The sample taken for sequencing was naive CD4+ T cells sorted from blood. Subset reported: CD45RA+ positively selected. The receptors derive from a young man in good health.

This chain links TRBV10-3 with TRBJ2-1; 11 bases agree with TRBD2. The CDR3 is 15 residues long. J was trimmed by 9 bases and V by 1 base; bases with no gene match: 5. The germline V gene has CDR1 ENHRY and CDR2 SYGVKD. The chain's CDR3 is CAISEWSGLAAEQFF. CDR3 sequence (DNA): TGTGCCATCAGTGAGTGGTCGGGACTAGCGGCTGAGCAGTTCTTC.

In its sample, this clone was seen once. The chain joins TRBV28 to TRBJ1-5, with unresolved D. This CDR3 has 13 residues. Per germline, CDR1 MDHEN and CDR2 SYDVKM. V was cut by 6 bases and J by 7 bases, with 13 bases left in between. The CDR3 region has the DNA TGTGCCAGCAGCCCTTCCTTGGGACAGCCCCAGCATTTT. This codes for CASSPSLGQPQHF.